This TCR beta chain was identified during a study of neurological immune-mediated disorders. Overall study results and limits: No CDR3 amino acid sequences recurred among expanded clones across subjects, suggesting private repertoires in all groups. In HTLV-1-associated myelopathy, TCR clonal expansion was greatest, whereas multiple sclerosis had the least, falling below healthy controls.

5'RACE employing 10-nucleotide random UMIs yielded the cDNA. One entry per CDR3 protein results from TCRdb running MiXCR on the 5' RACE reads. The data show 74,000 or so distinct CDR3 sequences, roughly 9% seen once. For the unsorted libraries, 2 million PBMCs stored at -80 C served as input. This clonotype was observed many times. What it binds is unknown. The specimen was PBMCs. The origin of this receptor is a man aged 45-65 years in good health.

Written as DNA, the CDR3 is TGCAGCGTTGATCCGGGGGGAACTGAAGCTTTCTTT. Translation: CSVDPGGTEAFF. This sequence joins TRBV29-1 and TRBJ1-1; D possibly corresponds to TRBD1 (5 bases). CDR3 length equals 12 residues. CDR1 and CDR2 from the germline V gene are SQVTM and ANQGSEA. V was pared by 3 bases and J by 5 bases, with 10 bases between.